Below, one T cell receptor beta chain is given with its context. This clonotype was recorded a few times. The antigen this receptor binds is unknown. Base qualities are not provided; no much larger clone lies one nucleotide away. This specimen's treatment or condition label, interpreted: in vitro stimulation with specific CMV peptide epitopes to enrich CMV-specific T cells. The source of the sample is a study of T cell repertoires in cytomegalovirus infection (dated by TCRdb to between 2019 and 2020). Regarding the research as a whole: Recently identified HLA-C-restricted CMV epitopes, whose presentation resists viral immunomodulation, were targeted by peptide stimulations together with well-studied HLA-B-restricted epitopes. Because public TCR beta signatures pointed to carriage of CMV infection together with the matching HLA type, the HLA type of each donor mattered for the analysis.

The sequencing machine was an Illumina HiSeq 1500. The public reads were reprocessed in TCRdb via fastp at Q25 and MiXCR, keeping in-frame beta chains. Entries that share a CDR3 protein sequence are merged under the most common genes and DNA. This sample gives around 310,000 distinct CDR3 sequences in total; just under 30% of them show up just once. The ten most abundant clones make up 20% of the sample. On the study overall, not on this receptor specifically: The ex vivo response was dominated by HLA-C-restricted CMV-specific TCR beta clonotypes, and the single most frequent clonotype in two of eight donors was supplied by these HLA-C-restricted clonotypes. Carriers of CMV infection plus the relevant HLA type were discriminated by the cumulative frequency of public TCR beta family members in the study cohort and in an independent roughly 340-donor cohort.

V was cut back by 3 bases and J by 7 bases, leaving a gap of 16 bases between them. Looking up the germline V gene (reference sequence) yields CDR1 LNHDA and CDR2 SQIVND. The CDR3 measures 15 amino acids from cysteine to phenylalanine. Only the CDR3 DNA is retained, 45 bases long and in frame from the first base. This specimen was cultured PBMCs, taken from culture after CMV antigen stimulation. The rearranged segments are TRBV19 and TRBJ1-5, and perhaps TRBD1 as D gene, on 5 matching bases. The sequence was obtained from a human donor in good health (CMV status not recorded). Some clones in this sample may be carry-over from other donors' samples. The nucleotide sequence reads as follows: TGTGCCAGTAGTATCTCGGGGGGACGTGGCCAGCCCCAGCATTTT. Its translation is CASSISGGRGQPQHF.